This is a list of T cell receptor beta chains from one sample in a study of T-cell reconstitution after alpha-beta-depleted transplantation in children. Each CDR3 protein is one row after TCRdb ran MiXCR on the PCR reads. The sample has approximately 350,000 distinct CDR3 sequences, about 17% seen once. Sequencing used PBMCs, mostly from graft donor cells, obtained 360 days after TCRalphabeta/CD19-depleted stem cell transplant. These receptors came from a male patient under 10 years old who had a stem cell transplant for acute lymphoblastic leukemia, so the T cells may come from the graft donor. The CDR3 runs from the conserved cysteine through the conserved F or W. Fields, in order: clone size, J gene, V gene, D gene, CDR3 DNA, CDR3 protein. A D gene is named only where the DNA matches it firmly. Rows give clone size only sometimes, using once, few, many, or a class for an expanded clone.

>few|TRBJ2-1|TRBV4-2|.
TGTGCCAGCAGCCAAGTCCCCAACTACAATGAGCAGTTCTTC
CASSQVPNYNEQFF
>.|TRBJ2-2|TRBV11-2|TRBD2
TGTGCCAGCAGCTTAAAATTTCTAGCGGGAGGAAAGGCCGGGGAGCTGTTTTTT
CASSLKFLAGGKAGELFF
>.|TRBJ2-7|TRBV5-1|TRBD1
TGCGCCAGCAGCTGGACGGGACAGAGCTACGAGCAGTACTTC
CASSWTGQSYEQYF
>.|TRBJ2-1|TRBV30|.
TGTGCCTGGAGTATTGCCAATGAGCAGTTCTTC
CAWSIANEQFF
>few|TRBJ2-2|TRBV4-2|.
TGTGCCAGCAGCCAACTTCGGGAGAGGACCGGGGAGCTGTTTTTT
CASSQLRERTGELFF
>.|TRBJ2-7|TRBV10-3|TRBD1
TGTGCCATCAGGGACGACAGGGGCACCTACGAGCAGTACTTC
CAIRDDRGTYEQYF
>many|TRBJ2-1|TRBV5-1|.
TGCGCCAGCAGCTTGTTACAATACAATGAGCAGTTCTTC
CASSLLQYNEQFF
>few|TRBJ1-1|TRBV4-3|.
TGCGCCAGCAGCCAAGATCCAGGGTTGAACACTGAAGCTTTCTTT
CASSQDPGLNTEAFF
>few|TRBJ2-1|TRBV27|.
TGTGCCAGCAGTGAACCTCGGGGAGCTAGCTACAATGAGCAGTTCTTC
CASSEPRGASYNEQFF
>few|TRBJ2-1|TRBV5-5|.
TGTGCCACCTCTGGGATTGGCGGTTACAATGAGCAGTTCTTC
CATSGIGGYNEQFF
>few|TRBJ1-4|TRBV30|.
TGTGCCTGGAGTGTGGGTTCTTGGGGTGAAAAACTGTTTTTT
CAWSVGSWGEKLFF
>few|TRBJ2-1|TRBV18|.
TGTGCCAGCTCACCACTACCCGAGCAGTTCTTC
CASSPLPEQFF
>few|TRBJ2-2|TRBV7-2|.
TGTGCCAGCAGCTTAGTAGGCGGATACACCGGGGAGCTGTTTTTT
CASSLVGGYTGELFF
>few|TRBJ2-7|TRBV28|TRBD1
TGTGCCAGCAGTTTCCGGGACAGCCGATCACGAGGCTACGAGCAGTACTTC
CASSFRDSRSRGYEQYF
>many|TRBJ2-7|TRBV9|TRBD2
TGTGCCAGCAGCGTAGGGCGGGAGTCCCACGAGCAGTACTTC
CASSVGRESHEQYF
>.|TRBJ1-5|TRBV20-1|.
TGCAGTGCTAGGGGAGGGTATGGCAATCAGCCCCAGCATTTT
CSARGGYGNQPQHF
>few|TRBJ2-1|TRBV6-2/TRBV6-3|TRBD2
TGTGCCAGCAGTCACCGACTAGCGGGAACGGGTGAGCAGTTCTTC
CASSHRLAGTGEQFF
>few|TRBJ2-5|TRBV28|TRBD2
TGTGCCAGCAGTACCCGCCCTGGTAGCGGGAGAGGCGGGGAGACCCAGTACTTC
CASSTRPGSGRGGETQYF
>few|TRBJ1-5|TRBV15|.
TGTGCCACCAGCAGAGAACAGCTCTTCTTTAGCAATCAGCCCCAGCATTTT
CATSREQLFFSNQPQHF
>.|TRBJ2-3|TRBV3-1|TRBD2
TGTGCCAGCTACCCGGGACTAGCGGCAGATACGCAGTATTTT
CASYPGLAADTQYF
>once|TRBJ2-7|TRBV20-1|TRBD2
TGCAGTGCTCGGTCACTAGCGGGAGTATCTGTCGAGCAGTACTTC
CSARSLAGVSVEQYF
>.|TRBJ1-2|TRBV11-2|.
TGTGCCAGCAGCCGCACCGGTACCTTCTATGGCTACACCTTC
CASSRTGTFYGYTF